This T cell receptor beta chain was captured in a study of blood T cell repertoires in COVID-19. Study context: The samples span acute and convalescent COVID-19 from the United States, Italy and Spain. In each case, the material was cDNA or gDNA derived from T cells, B-cell-depleted T cells, or PBMCs.

Sequenced by immunoSEQ multiplex PCR; TCRdb stores in-frame clones only, minus some. Among more than 65,000 clones listed, roughly 86% were seen once. This clone was counted between two and nine times. The germline CDR1 and CDR2 sequences are MNHEY and SVGAGI. The CDR3 runs 12 residues. Trimming took off 10 bases at V and 6 bases at J, with 14 bases between the two ends. Sequences were obtained from peripheral blood. This TCR came from a human donor in a cohort sampled during active COVID-19. This chain connects TRBV6-5 to TRBJ2-3, with D possibly matching TRBD2 (5 bases). CDR3 DNA: TGTGCCACCTCCACAGCGGTGGATACGCAGTATTTT. Encoded protein: CATSTAVDTQYF.